Shown below are 3 T cell receptor beta chains from a single sample sequenced in a study of blood T cell repertoires in COVID-19. Profiling relied on immunoSEQ multiplex PCR, and the TCRdb table lists in-frame clones only, not all of them. Seen here are 200,000 to 250,000 clones, about nine tenths observed once, and the top ten hold about 1.7%. The sample comprised PBMCs or T cells enriched from blood (not recorded which). The source is a man aged 40-50 years who had recovered from COVID-19.

The chain carries TRBV24-1 and TRBJ2-1, with TRBD1 matching over 8 bases. The CDR3 totals 15 residues. With V trimmed by 7 bases and J by 3 bases, 7 bases remained unmatched. Germline V CDR1 and CDR2: KGHDR, SFDVKD. Written as DNA, the CDR3 is TGTGCCACCAGCCCGACCGACAGGGGCTACAATGAGCAGTTCTTC. Residues: CATSPTDRGYNEQFF.

The V gene is TRBV9, the J gene TRBJ1-3; D gene unclear. Germline values: CDR1 SGDLS, CDR2 YYNGEE. Trimming shortened V by 4 bases and J by 3 bases, and 14 bases separated the two germline ends. There are 15 residues in the CDR3. CDR3 residues: CASSFNEANGNTIYF. The CDR3 DNA is TGTGCCAGCAGCTTTAACGAGGCTAATGGAAACACCATATATTTT. Based on the CDR3 plus reference TRBV9 and TRBJ1-3, the full variable domain is DSGVTQTPKHLITATGQRVTLRCSPRSGDLSVYWYQQSLDQGLQFLIQYYNGEERAKGNILERFSAQQFPDLHSELNLSSLELGDSALYFCASSFNEANGNTIYFGEGSWLTVV.

V usage is TRBV5-1 and J usage is TRBJ2-1; 7 nucleotides agree with TRBD1. Trimming at V came to 4 bases and at J to 9 bases, leaving 10 bases not matched to a gene. The CDR3 runs 14 residues. Germline V gene lookup returns CDR1 SGHRS and CDR2 YFSETQ. The DNA for the CDR3 is TGCGCCAGCAGCGCAGAAGGGACAGTAGGTGAGCAGTTCTTC. It is translated as CASSAEGTVGEQFF.